This T cell receptor beta chain is drawn from a study of response to subunit inactivated influenza vaccine. Using its own MiXCR run on the RT-PCR reads, TCRdb lists one record per CDR3 protein. The data contain 800,000 or so distinct CDR3 sequences, roughly 20% of them singletons. The CDR3 spans 17 residues. The trim removed 4 bases at V and 4 bases at J, leaving 9 bases unmatched. Germline V gene data show CDR1 as MGHRA and CDR2 as YSYEKL. The sample holds a few counts of this clonotype. Sequencing was performed on PBMCs from blood, taken 4 to 6 days after vaccination. The chain couples TRBV4-1 to TRBJ2-3; TRBD2 aligns across 12 bases. The TCR was taken from a man aged 50 to 60 who received an inactivated influenza vaccine. The CDR3 region is CASSPGLAGTSADTQYF. CDR3 nucleotide sequence: TGCGCCAGCAGCCCAGGACTAGCGGGGACTTCAGCAGATACGCAGTATTTT.